In this sample, the clone carrying this TCR beta chain turned up a few times. The target antigen is unknown. Use of 60 Vbeta and 13 Jbeta primers characterized the PCR. The table came from immunoSEQ multiplex PCR; TCRdb's copy has only in-frame clones and leaves some out. The sample lists approximately 150,000 clones, more than 60% seen once, with less than 15% in the top ten. This specimen belongs to a study of cytomegalovirus exposure and HLA in healthy donors. Study overall: Earlier findings included 90 million to 120 million unique TCR beta sequences obtained from about 180 million T cells.

Study-wide findings and caveats: Per published accounts, TCR beta sequences correctly predicted the HLA-A and HLA-B alleles of most subjects. An analysis was carried out later, and it reportedly showed fewer N-insertions in an Asian-associated ancestry cluster than the approximately 710-donor mean. In an earlier analysis, most TCR beta V segments were productive about 87% or about 30% of the time.

The sample was PBMCs. The receptor's source is a man aged 40-55 years in good health and CMV-seropositive.

The CDR3 bases are TGTGCCAGCAGCCCCAGCGGGACGAACACCGGGGAGCTGTTTTTT. This encodes CASSPSGTNTGELFF. The chain carries TRBV7-3 and TRBJ2-2, with 7 bases that match TRBD2. In germline, CDR1 is SGHTA, CDR2 FQGTGA. The CDR3 has 15 amino acids. V was clipped by 5 bases and J by 0 bases; unmatched bases: 3.